Presented here are 27 T cell receptor beta chains from one specimen sequenced in a study of persistence of HIV-infected CD4 T cells. An overlapping HIV-1 Gag peptide pool stimulated these cells at about 1 ug/peptide/mL. CD40L-negative CD69-negative CD45RO-high memory CD4+ T cells were sorted as populations depleted of antigen-responding cells. Their recognized antigens are unknown. The immunoSEQ assay was version 4, run in survey mode. The data were produced by immunoSEQ multiplex PCR, yet TCRdb's version contains in-frame clones alone and is incomplete. Of 25,000 to 40,000 clones in the sample, roughly 82% are singletons; the top ten hold 15% to 20%. Sequences were derived from CD4+ T cells sorted from PBMCs after roughly 19-hour stimulation, sampled from a patient who received antiretroviral therapy. These receptors all stem from an adult woman with HIV who was CMV-seropositive.

The chain has TRBV6-2 or TRBV6-3 and TRBJ1-6; D possibly corresponds to TRBD1 (5 bases). V was cut by 2 bases and J by 0 bases, with 5 bases left in between. CDR3 length equals 15 residues. Germline lookup yields CDR1 MNHEY and CDR2 SVGEGT. This chain's CDR3 is CASSYGGSYNSPLHF. The CDR3 DNA sequence: TGTGCCAGCAGTTACGGGGGCTCCTATAATTCACCCCTCCACTTT.

The chain recombines TRBV19 with TRBJ1-2; the match to TRBD1 covers 9 bases. Trimming cost V 6 bases and J 4 bases; bases outside gene matches: 6. The CDR3 spans 14 residues. CDR1 and CDR2 (germline): LNHDA, SQIVND (reference sequence). The CDR3 protein is CASSSGQGSYGYTF. The CDR3 DNA is TGTGCCAGTAGCTCGGGACAGGGTTCCTATGGCTACACCTTC.

This chain uses TRBV5-1 with TRBJ2-7; 7 nucleotides match TRBD1. The CDR3 runs to 14 residues. V was clipped by 6 bases and J by 1 base; unmatched bases: 7. Germline CDR1 and CDR2: SGHRS and YFSETQ. In DNA, the CDR3 is TGCGCCAGCAAGGAGACAGGGAATTCCTACGAGCAGTACTTC. Residues: CASKETGNSYEQYF.

The chain carries TRBV18 and TRBJ1-1; TRBD1 is a possible D gene (6 bases). The length of the CDR3 is 13 residues. Trimming cost V 5 bases and J 3 bases, with 10 bases left between them. Germline CDR1 KGHSH, CDR2 LQKENI. The CDR3 loop is CASSSKGDTEAFF. The CDR3 DNA reads as TGTGCCAGCTCATCAAAGGGGGACACTGAAGCTTTCTTT. The whole variable domain, remainder taken from reference TRBV18 and TRBJ1-1, is NAGVMQNPRHLVRRRGQEARLRCSPMKGHSHVYWYRQLPEEGLKFMVYLQKENIIDESGMPKERFSAEFPKEGPSILRIQQVVRGDSAAYFCASSSKGDTEAFFGQGTRLTVV.

The rearrangement uses TRBV24-1 and TRBJ2-7; 7 bases agree with TRBD2. Germline CDR1 and CDR2: KGHDR and SFDVKD. The CDR3 is 14 amino acids. Unmatched junction bases numbered 3, after V lost 3 bases and J lost 2 bases. The CDR3: CATSDTGGAYEQYF. The CDR3 DNA reads TGTGCCACCAGTGATACGGGAGGTGCCTACGAGCAGTACTTC.

J is TRBJ1-1 and V is TRBV7-2; D gene ambiguous. From germline, CDR1 is SGHTA and CDR2 FQGNSA. The V end lost 4 bases, the J end lost 2 bases, and 11 bases lay between the germline ends. CDR3 length: 14 amino acids. DNA for the CDR3: TGTGCCAGCAGCTACAAGCGGGTAAACACTGAAGCTTTCTTT. Residues: CASSYKRVNTEAFF.

The rearrangement joins TRBV19 to TRBJ1-1; 7 bases align to TRBD1. This CDR3 comprises 12 residues. J was trimmed by 5 bases and V by 8 bases; bases with no gene match: 5. Germline CDR1 and CDR2: LNHDA and SQIVND (reference sequence). CDR3 sequence: CASDRVGTEAFF. The CDR3 DNA is TGTGCCAGTGACAGGGTTGGAACTGAAGCTTTCTTT.

The V gene is TRBV3-1 (or the pseudogene TRBV3-2), the J gene TRBJ1-1; a possible D gene is TRBD1 (6 bases). The germline CDR1 and CDR2 sequences are LGHDT and YNNKEL (reference sequence). V dropped 4 bases and J dropped 0 bases, with 15 bases sitting between them. CDR3 size: 16 residues. The CDR3 region has the DNA TGTGCCAGCAGCCCCACCGGGACAAACATGAACACTGAAGCTTTCTTT. Translating it yields CASSPTGTNMNTEAFF.

This rearrangement joins TRBV19 to TRBJ1-5; 10 bases are a match to TRBD1. The trim removed 7 bases at V and 1 base at J, leaving 13 bases unmatched. The germline CDR1 and CDR2 sequences are LNHDA and SQIVND (reference sequence). The CDR3 contains 18 residues. As DNA, the CDR3 is TGTGCCAGTACCCCGGGACAGGGGCCGGGGGGAAGCAATCAGCCCCAGCATTTT. It is translated as CASTPGQGPGGSNQPQHF. The full variable domain, rest sourced from reference TRBV19 and TRBJ1-5, is DGGITQSPKYLFRKEGQNVTLSCEQNLNHDAMYWYRQDPGQGLRLIYYSQIVNDFQKGDIAEGYSVSREKKESFPLTVTSAQKNPTAFYLCASTPGQGPGGSNQPQHFGDGTRLSIL.

This chain joins TRBV7-8 and TRBJ2-6; D unclear. The V gene lost 1 base and the J gene lost 2 bases, with 6 bases spanning the gap. The germline V gene has CDR1 SGHVS and CDR2 FQNEAQ. The CDR3 has 15 residues. The CDR3 region is CASSLGSPGANVLTF. CDR3 coding DNA: TGTGCCAGCAGCTTAGGTAGCCCTGGGGCCAACGTCCTGACTTTC.

This chain connects TRBV11-2 to TRBJ2-5, with 8 bases fitting TRBD2. Trimming at V came to 2 bases and at J to 5 bases, leaving 10 bases not matched to a gene. This CDR3 contains 16 residues. The germline gives CDR1 SGHAT, CDR2 FQNNGV. CDR3 amino acids: CASSLWSSSGGETQYF. CDR3 nucleotide sequence: TGTGCCAGCAGCTTATGGAGCAGTTCGGGGGGGGAGACCCAGTACTTC. Combining the CDR3 with reference TRBV11-2 and TRBJ2-5 gives the whole variable domain EAGVAQSPRYKIIEKRQSVAFWCNPISGHATLYWYQQILGQGPKLLIQFQNNGVVDDSQLPKDRFSAERLKGVDSTLKIQPAKLEDSAVYLCASSLWSSSGGETQYFGPGTRLLVL.

The CDR3 region is CASSGQGRGDTEAFF. The CDR3, as DNA: TGTGCCAGTAGTGGACAGGGGAGGGGTGACACTGAAGCTTTCTTT. The chain combines TRBV19 with TRBJ1-1; 9 nucleotides align to TRBD1. The CDR3 sequence is 15 residues long. Germline V gene lookup returns CDR1 LNHDA and CDR2 SQIVND (reference sequence). Trimming took 5 bases from V and 3 from J; bases not matched to a gene: 7.

The chain recombines TRBV6-5 with TRBJ1-3; the match to TRBD1 covers 8 bases. Germline CDR1 is MNHEY and CDR2 is SVGAGI. The CDR3 runs to 15 residues. The V and J ends lost 7 bases and 3 bases, in that order; junction bases with no gene match: 8. CDR3 region: CASTPGQAIGNTIYF. The CDR3, as DNA: TGTGCCAGCACCCCGGGACAGGCGATTGGAAACACCATATATTTT.

This rearrangement joins TRBV9 to TRBJ2-2; TRBD1 is a possible D gene (5 bases). The V and J ends lost 0 bases and 3 bases respectively, with 6 bases between them. CDR1 SGDLS and CDR2 YYNGEE come from the germline V gene. This CDR3 has 14 residues. CDR3 DNA sequence: TGTGCCAGCAGCGTAGAGGGGCACACCGGGGAGCTGTTTTTT. Translating it yields CASSVEGHTGELFF. The entire variable domain, with the rest obtained from reference TRBV9 and TRBJ2-2, is as follows: DSGVTQTPKHLITATGQRVTLRCSPRSGDLSVYWYQQSLDQGLQFLIQYYNGEERAKGNILERFSAQQFPDLHSELNLSSLELGDSALYFCASSVEGHTGELFFGEGSRLTVL.

Regarding this clone: Other DNA sequences in this sample translate to the same CDR3. This rearrangement joins TRBV5-1 to TRBJ2-2; D is unclear. V dropped 0 bases and J dropped 1 base, with 4 bases sitting between them. The germline CDR1 and CDR2 sequences are SGHRS and YFSETQ. This CDR3 is 14 amino acids long. The CDR3 protein is CASSLGQNTGELFF. The CDR3 DNA sequence: TGCGCCAGCAGCTTGGGGCAGAACACCGGGGAGCTGTTTTTT.

The chain combines TRBV5-8 with TRBJ1-6; 8 bases align to TRBD1. The CDR3 runs to 14 residues. Germline CDR1 and CDR2: SGHTS and YDEGEE. The J segment lost 7 bases and the V segment lost 4 bases, leaving 4 bases of the junction unmatched. Here the CDR3 reads CASSPGQGNSPLHF. Written as DNA, the CDR3 is TGTGCCAGCAGCCCCGGACAGGGCAATTCACCCCTCCACTTT. Full variable domain (missing parts from reference TRBV5-8 and TRBJ1-6): EAGVTQSPTHLIKTRGQQATLRCSPISGHTSVYWYQQALGLGLQFLLWYDEGEERNRGNFPPRFSGRQFPNYSSELNVNALELEDSALYLCASSPGQGNSPLHFGNGTRLTVT.

The V gene is TRBV5-5, the J gene TRBJ2-5; 8 positions agree with TRBD1. CDR3 length: 14 amino acids. Losses at the gene ends were 4 bases for V and 5 bases for J; bases not matched to a gene: 7. Germline V gives CDR1 SGHKS, CDR2 YYEKEE (reference sequence). This chain's CDR3 is CASSLRQGLETQYF. CDR3 DNA sequence: TGTGCCAGCAGCCTTCGACAGGGGCTGGAGACCCAGTACTTC.

The rearrangement joins TRBV2 to TRBJ1-6; tentative D call: TRBD1 (6 bases). The CDR3 runs 14 residues. Trimming took 6 bases from V and 5 from J, leaving 11 bases between them. CDR1 and CDR2 from the germline V gene are SNHLY and FYNNEI. CDR3 bases: TGTGCCAGCAGAACAGGGTTTGATAATTCACCCCTCCACTTT. It encodes CASRTGFDNSPLHF. Based on the CDR3 plus reference TRBV2 and TRBJ1-6, the full variable domain is EPEVTQTPSHQVTQMGQEVILRCVPISNHLYFYWYRQILGQKVEFLVSFYNNEISEKSEIFDDQFSVERPDGSNFTLKIRSTKLEDSAMYFCASRTGFDNSPLHFGNGTRLTVT.

This clone was observed a few times. The chain couples TRBV7-9 to TRBJ1-1; D remains unclear. V lost 2 bases and J 0 bases, leaving 7 bases between the germline ends. The CDR3 sequence is 14 residues long. The V gene's germline CDR1 is SEHNR and CDR2 FQNEAQ (reference sequence). CDR3 bases: TGTGCCAGCAGCTTACTGGCCGTGAACACTGAAGCTTTCTTT. Its translation: CASSLLAVNTEAFF.

This clone has a single count. The chain employs TRBV7-3 and TRBJ2-3; TRBD1 agrees at 8 bases. The germline gives CDR1 SGHTA, CDR2 FQGTGA. The trim removed 4 bases at V and 11 bases at J, leaving 5 bases unmatched. There are 12 residues in the CDR3. DNA of the CDR3: TGTGCCAGCAGCTCGGGACAGGACCAGCAGTATTTT. It yields the protein CASSSGQDQQYF.

The CDR3 bases are TGTGCCAGCGGAGAGCGGTTCTACAATGAGCAGTTCTTC. It is translated as CASGERFYNEQFF. The gene calls are TRBV19 and TRBJ2-1; D may be TRBD2 (5 bases). This CDR3 is built from 13 residues. Germline CDR1 LNHDA, CDR2 SQIVND (reference sequence). Trimming took 9 bases from V and 3 from J, leaving 12 bases between them.

V usage is TRBV7-2 and J usage is TRBJ2-5; D may match TRBD1 or TRBD2 (7 bases each). The CDR3 loop spans 15 amino acids. Germline-derived CDR1 and CDR2 are SGHTA and FQGNSA. Trimming removed 6 bases at V and 4 bases at J, with 18 bases between. CDR3 bases: TGTGCCAGCAGACGTGACAGGGAGGGGGGAGAGACCCAGTACTTC. Protein sequence: CASRRDREGGETQYF.

The rearrangement uses TRBV30 and TRBJ1-4; no clear D. The V end was cut by 2 bases, the J end by 3 bases, with 19 bases between. The CDR3 runs to 17 residues. Germline values: CDR1 GTSNPN, CDR2 SVGIG (reference sequence). The CDR3 DNA is TGTGCCTGGAGTAGGATGGCACAAGGAAGGCCTAATGAAAAACTGTTTTTT. Translated: CAWSRMAQGRPNEKLFF.

This chain uses TRBV5-4 with TRBJ1-2, with 10 bases identical to TRBD1. The CDR3 is 15 residues long. V shed 0 bases and J 5 bases; nucleotides not matched to a gene: 4. Germline CDR1 is SGHNT and CDR2 is YYREEE (reference sequence). The CDR3 reads CASSLGTGGWYGYTF. The CDR3, as DNA: TGTGCCAGCAGCTTGGGGACAGGGGGTTGGTATGGCTACACCTTC. Complete variable domain (other parts from reference TRBV5-4 and TRBJ1-2): ETGVTQSPTHLIKTRGQQVTLRCSSQSGHNTVSWYQQALGQGPQFIFQYYREEENGRGNFPPRFSGLQFPNYSSELNVNALELDDSALYLCASSLGTGGWYGYTFGSGTRLTVV.

The V gene is TRBV5-1, the J gene TRBJ2-3; no reliable D call. Germline assignment: CDR1 SGHRS and CDR2 YFSETQ. Trimming left V 0 bases short and J 4 bases short, with 12 bases between. The CDR3 spans 15 residues. The CDR3 region is CASSLGQVDPDTQYF. DNA for the CDR3: TGCGCCAGCAGCTTGGGACAAGTAGATCCAGATACGCAGTATTTT.

V is TRBV6-5 and J is TRBJ1-1; D perhaps matches TRBD1 (5 bases). The CDR3 spans 15 residues. V lost 5 bases and J lost 0, with 13 bases in between. Germline CDR1 is MNHEY and CDR2 is SVGAGI. The CDR3 here is CASSKAGRMNTEAFF. Written as DNA, the CDR3 is TGTGCCAGCAGTAAGGCAGGGCGAATGAACACTGAAGCTTTCTTT.

The chain has TRBV6-5 and TRBJ1-1; D not resolved. The V and J ends lost 7 bases and 8 bases respectively, with 8 bases between them. This CDR3 contains 10 residues. In germline, CDR1 is MNHEY, CDR2 SVGAGI. The CDR3 protein is CASTRGEAFF. The CDR3 DNA follows: TGTGCCAGCACCCGAGGGGAAGCTTTCTTT.